One sample yielded the 11 T cell receptor beta chains listed below, sequenced in a study of OX40 agonist ivuxolimab in advanced cancers. Produced via immunoSEQ multiplex PCR; TCRdb's table is partial and in-frame only. The sample includes 90,000 to 150,000 clones, 75% to 90% of them seen just once. Sequenced material: CD4+ or CD8+ T cells sorted from blood, taken in a trial of the OX40 agonist ivuxolimab. Source of these receptors: an adult with an advanced solid tumor such as melanoma, head and neck, liver or kidney cancer.

The chain uses TRBV10-1 and TRBJ2-5; TRBD2 agrees at 8 bases. Germline loops: CDR1 WNHNN, CDR2 SYGVQD (reference sequence). This CDR3 contains 15 residues. The junction had 6 bases not matched to a gene; V was cut back by 3 bases and J by 3 bases. The CDR3 nucleotides read TGCGCCAGCAGTGAAGATCGGGGGGGAGAAGAGACCCAGTACTTC. It encodes CASSEDRGGEETQYF.

This clone was recorded once. V usage is TRBV21-1 and J usage is TRBJ1-5; the D call TRBD1 from the table was never checked on the DNA. TRBV21-1 is a pseudogene locus. The CDR3 loop spans 18 amino acids. CDR3 protein: CASSKTGAAAVGNQPQHF. The CDR3 DNA sequence: TGTGCCAGCAGCAAGACAGGGGCCGCCGCGGTGGGCAATCAGCCCCAGCATTTT.

The chain is built from TRBV7-3 and TRBJ2-6; no clear D gene. CDR3 length: 18 residues. V was pared by 6 bases and J by 2 bases, with 20 bases between. Germline CDR1 and CDR2: SGHTA and FQGTGA. CDR3 nucleotides: TGTGCCAGCAGAAGTGGGGTAAGGCTTAGTCCTGGGGCCAACGTCCTGACTTTC. This sequence encodes CASRSGVRLSPGANVLTF.

V usage is TRBV11-2 and J usage is TRBJ2-2, with TRBD1 matching 7 bases. Germline trimming cut 4 bases from V and 8 bases from J; bases unmatched to any gene: 16. The germline V gene encodes CDR1 SGHAT and CDR2 FQNNGV. The CDR3 contains 17 residues. The CDR3 DNA sequence: TGTGCCAGCAGCTCTACCCCGGACAGGCCCTCGAGAGGGGAGCTGTTTTTT. Residues: CASSSTPDRPSRGELFF.

About this clone itself: Because the CDR3's place on the DNA is in doubt, the DNA is left out and the CDR3 is given as listed by TCRdb. This chain connects TRBV19 to TRBJ2-2; the D call of TRBD2 is as the table states it, not checked on the DNA. From its first to its last residue, the CDR3 has 15 amino acids. Germline lookup yields CDR1 LNHDA and CDR2 SQIVND (reference sequence). The CDR3 is CASSILARATGELFF.

The V and J genes are TRBV7-2 and TRBJ2-3; no reliable D call. Per the germline V gene, CDR1 is SGHTA and CDR2 is FQGNSA. Between the trimmed V and J ends, which lost 5 bases and 10 bases, there was a span of 13 bases. The CDR3 runs to 12 residues. The CDR3 region is CASSGPVWPQYF. The CDR3, as DNA: TGTGCCAGCAGCGGCCCGGTGTGGCCGCAGTATTTT.

On this clone itself: One end of the junction varies from germline; a read error may be responsible. This rearrangement joins TRBV7-7 to TRBJ2-7; D not resolved. The CDR3 is 15 residues long. CDR1 and CDR2 (germline): SSHAT, FNYEAQ (reference sequence). The CDR3 region is CASSPQPPPLGEQYF. The CDR3 nucleotides read TGTGCTAGCAGCCCACAGCCTCCACCCCTGGGGGAGCAGTACTTC.

This chain links TRBV5-5 with TRBJ1-3; 9 nucleotides agree with TRBD1. The CDR3 is made up of 16 amino acids. V shed 4 bases, J shed 3 bases, and the junction held 8 bases outside the gene matches. Germline V gene lookup returns CDR1 SGHKS and CDR2 YYEKEE (reference sequence). The CDR3 spells CASSVYTGGGGNTIYF. The CDR3 DNA reads as TGTGCCAGCAGCGTATACACAGGGGGCGGTGGAAACACCATATATTTT.

On this clone: Other nucleotide sequences from this sample produce the same CDR3. The chain has TRBV10-1 and TRBJ2-5; D gene ambiguous. V was cut by 4 bases and J by 4 bases, with 4 bases left in between. Germline V gene sequence: CDR1 WNHNN, CDR2 SYGVQD (reference sequence). The CDR3 sequence is 11 residues long. The CDR3 spells CASSGGETQYF. The DNA for the CDR3 is TGCGCCAGCAGTGGGGGAGAGACCCAGTACTTC.

Here the CDR3 reads CASSNGQGLYNEQFF. The DNA for the CDR3 is TGTGCCAGCAGCAATGGACAGGGGTTATACAATGAGCAGTTCTTC. This chain connects TRBV7-4 to TRBJ2-1, with TRBD1 identical over 9 bases. The trim removed 5 bases at V and 4 bases at J, leaving 6 bases unmatched. The CDR3 consists of 15 residues. Per germline, CDR1 SGHVT and CDR2 SQSDAQ.

This clone was picked up one time. This chain connects TRBV6-5 to TRBJ2-1; 8 bases line up with TRBD2. The V segment lost 2 bases and the J segment 15 bases; nucleotides outside the gene matches: 6. The germline CDR1 and CDR2 sequences are MNHEY and SVGAGI. This CDR3 is built from 12 residues. In DNA, the CDR3 is TGTGCCAGCAGTTACACCCAGCGGGGGCTGTTCTTC. Its translation: CASSYTQRGLFF.